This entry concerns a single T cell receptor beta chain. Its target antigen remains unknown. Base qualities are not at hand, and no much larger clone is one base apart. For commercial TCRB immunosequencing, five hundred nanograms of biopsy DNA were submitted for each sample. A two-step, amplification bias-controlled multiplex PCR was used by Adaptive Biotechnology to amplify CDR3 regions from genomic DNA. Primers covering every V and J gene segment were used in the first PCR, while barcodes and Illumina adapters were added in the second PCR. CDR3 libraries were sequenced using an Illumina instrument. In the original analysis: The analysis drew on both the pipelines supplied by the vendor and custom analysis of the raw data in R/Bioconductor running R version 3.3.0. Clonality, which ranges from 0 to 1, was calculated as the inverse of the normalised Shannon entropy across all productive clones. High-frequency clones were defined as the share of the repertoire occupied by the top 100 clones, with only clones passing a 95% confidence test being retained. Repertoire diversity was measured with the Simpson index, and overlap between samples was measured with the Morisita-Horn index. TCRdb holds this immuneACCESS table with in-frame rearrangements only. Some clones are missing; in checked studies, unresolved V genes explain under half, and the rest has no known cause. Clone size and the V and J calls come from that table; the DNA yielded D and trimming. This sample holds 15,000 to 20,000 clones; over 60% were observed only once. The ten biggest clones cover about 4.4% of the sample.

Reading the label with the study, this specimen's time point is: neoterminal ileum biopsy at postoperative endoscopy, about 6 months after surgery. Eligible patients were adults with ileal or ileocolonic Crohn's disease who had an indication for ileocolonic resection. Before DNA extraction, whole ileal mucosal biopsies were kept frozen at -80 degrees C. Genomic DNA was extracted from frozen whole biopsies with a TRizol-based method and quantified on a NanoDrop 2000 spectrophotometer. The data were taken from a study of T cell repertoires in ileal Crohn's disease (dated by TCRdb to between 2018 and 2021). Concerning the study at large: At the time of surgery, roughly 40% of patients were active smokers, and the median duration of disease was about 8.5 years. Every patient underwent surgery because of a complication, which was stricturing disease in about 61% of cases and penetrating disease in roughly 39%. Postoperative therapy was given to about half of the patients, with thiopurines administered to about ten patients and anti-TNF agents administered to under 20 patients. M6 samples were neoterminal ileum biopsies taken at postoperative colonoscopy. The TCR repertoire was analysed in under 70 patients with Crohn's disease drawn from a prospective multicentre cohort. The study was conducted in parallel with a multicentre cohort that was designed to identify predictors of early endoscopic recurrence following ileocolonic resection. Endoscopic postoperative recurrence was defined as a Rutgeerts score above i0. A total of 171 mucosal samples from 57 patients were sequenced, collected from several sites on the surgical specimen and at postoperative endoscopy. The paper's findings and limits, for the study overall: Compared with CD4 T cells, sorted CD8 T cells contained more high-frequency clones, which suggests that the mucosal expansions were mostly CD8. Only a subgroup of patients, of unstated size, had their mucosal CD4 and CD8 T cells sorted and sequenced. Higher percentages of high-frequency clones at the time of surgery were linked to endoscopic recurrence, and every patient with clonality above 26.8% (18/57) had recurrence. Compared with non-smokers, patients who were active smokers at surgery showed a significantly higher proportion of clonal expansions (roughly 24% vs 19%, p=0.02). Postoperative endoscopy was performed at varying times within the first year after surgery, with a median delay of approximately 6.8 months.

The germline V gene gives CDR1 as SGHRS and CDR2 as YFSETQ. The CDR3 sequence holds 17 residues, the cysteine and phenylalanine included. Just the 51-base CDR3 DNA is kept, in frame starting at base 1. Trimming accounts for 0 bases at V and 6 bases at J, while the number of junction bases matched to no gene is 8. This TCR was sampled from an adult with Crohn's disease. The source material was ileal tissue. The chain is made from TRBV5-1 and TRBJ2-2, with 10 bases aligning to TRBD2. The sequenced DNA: TGCGCCAGCAGCTTGGGGTTACTAGCGGGGAATCCCGGGGAGCTGTTTTTT. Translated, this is CASSLGLLAGNPGELFF.